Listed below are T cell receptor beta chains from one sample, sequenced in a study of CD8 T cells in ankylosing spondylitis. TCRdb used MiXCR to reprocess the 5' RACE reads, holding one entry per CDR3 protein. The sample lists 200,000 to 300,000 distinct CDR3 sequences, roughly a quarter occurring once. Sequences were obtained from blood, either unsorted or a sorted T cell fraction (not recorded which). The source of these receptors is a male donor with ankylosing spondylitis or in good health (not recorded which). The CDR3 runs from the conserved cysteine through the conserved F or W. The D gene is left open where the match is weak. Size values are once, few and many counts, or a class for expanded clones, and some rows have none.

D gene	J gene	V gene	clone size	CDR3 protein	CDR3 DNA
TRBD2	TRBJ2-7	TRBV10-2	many	CASSTGTSGRTYEQYF	TGCGCCAGCAGTACCGGGACTAGCGGACGAACCTACGAGCAGTACTTC
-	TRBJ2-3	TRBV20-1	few	CSARVLELTDTQYF	TGCAGTGCTAGAGTACTAGAGCTCACAGATACGCAGTATTTT
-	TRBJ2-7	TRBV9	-	CASSVGSVGAYEQYF	TGTGCCAGCAGCGTAGGTTCGGTGGGGGCCTACGAGCAGTACTTC
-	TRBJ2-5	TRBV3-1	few	CASSHAGSPYF	TGTGCCAGCAGCCACGCCGGGTCCCCTTACTTC
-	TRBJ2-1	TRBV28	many	CASRLNNEQFF	TGTGCCAGCAGGCTGAACAATGAGCAGTTCTTC
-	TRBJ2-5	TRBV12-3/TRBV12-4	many	CASKWDGGETQYF	TGTGCCAGCAAGTGGGATGGGGGGGAGACCCAGTACTTC
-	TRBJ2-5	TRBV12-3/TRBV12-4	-	CASSFRQRETQYF	TGTGCCAGCAGTTTTAGGCAGAGGGAGACCCAGTACTTC
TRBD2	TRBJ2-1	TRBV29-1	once	CSVARRLAGDNEQFF	TGCAGCGTCGCCCGAAGACTAGCGGGGGATAATGAGCAGTTCTTC
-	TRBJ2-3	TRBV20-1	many	CSAKGGSGLTDTQYF	TGCAGTGCTAAAGGAGGGAGCGGACTCACAGATACGCAGTATTTT
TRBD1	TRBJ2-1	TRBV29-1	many	CSAEKGQGVGEQFF	TGCAGCGCCGAGAAGGGACAGGGGGTGGGTGAGCAGTTCTTC
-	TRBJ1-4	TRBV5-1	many	CASSLVGAPNEKLFF	TGCGCCAGCAGCTTGGTGGGGGCACCGAATGAAAAACTGTTTTTT
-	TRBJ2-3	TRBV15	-	CATSRAGSDTQYF	TGTGCCACCAGCAGAGCTGGGTCAGATACGCAGTATTTT
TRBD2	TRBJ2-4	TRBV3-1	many	CASSQDLAGGQYF	TGTGCCAGCAGCCAGGATCTAGCGGGGGGGCAGTACTTC
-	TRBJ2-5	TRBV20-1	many	CSPIAAGGNQETQYF	TGCAGTCCCATAGCGGCAGGGGGGAATCAAGAGACCCAGTACTTC
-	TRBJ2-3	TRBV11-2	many	CASSLGRVDTDTQYF	TGTGCCAGCAGCTTAGGGCGGGTAGATACAGATACGCAGTATTTT
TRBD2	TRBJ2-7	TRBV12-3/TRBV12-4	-	CASSQVLAGAYEQYF	TGTGCCAGCAGTCAGGTACTAGCGGGGGCCTACGAGCAGTACTTC
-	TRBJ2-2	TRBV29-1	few	CSVGESTGSGVTGELFF	TGCAGCGTTGGAGAGAGCACGGGGTCGGGGGTCACCGGGGAGCTGTTTTTT
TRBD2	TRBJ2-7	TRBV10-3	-	CAISATSGAYEQYF	TGTGCCATCAGTGCTACTAGCGGGGCCTACGAGCAGTACTTC
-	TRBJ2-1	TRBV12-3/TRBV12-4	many	CASSYPTAFYNEQFF	TGTGCCAGCAGCTACCCGACAGCCTTTTACAATGAGCAGTTCTTC
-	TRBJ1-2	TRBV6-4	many	CAEGPQDVYGYTF	TGTGCCGAGGGACCTCAGGATGTCTATGGCTACACCTTC
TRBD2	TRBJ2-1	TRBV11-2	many	CASSVSSGGQYNEQFF	TGTGCCAGCAGCGTGTCTAGCGGGGGCCAGTACAATGAGCAGTTCTTC
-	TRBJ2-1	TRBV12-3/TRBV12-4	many	CASSLRPPSSYNEQFF	TGTGCCAGCAGTTTACGGCCCCCGAGCTCCTACAATGAGCAGTTCTTC
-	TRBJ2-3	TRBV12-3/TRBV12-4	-	CASSLTGARFADTQYF	TGTGCCAGCAGTTTGACGGGGGCACGGTTTGCAGATACGCAGTATTTT
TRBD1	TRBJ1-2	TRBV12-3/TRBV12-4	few	CASRTGSEDGYTF	TGTGCCAGCAGGACAGGGTCGGAGGATGGCTACACCTTC
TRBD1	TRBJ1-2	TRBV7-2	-	CASSLGGTGSSVGYTF	TGTGCCAGCAGCTTAGGGGGGACAGGCAGTTCGGTGGGCTACACCTTC
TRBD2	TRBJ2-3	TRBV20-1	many	CSASGGYITDTQYF	TGCAGTGCTTCGGGGGGATACATCACAGATACGCAGTATTTT
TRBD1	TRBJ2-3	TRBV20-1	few	CSASVQGSDTQYF	TGCAGTGCTAGTGTACAGGGGTCAGATACGCAGTATTTT
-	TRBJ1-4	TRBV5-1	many	CASSLDAGSTNEKLFF	TGCGCCAGCAGCTTGGATGCAGGATCAACTAATGAAAAACTGTTTTTT
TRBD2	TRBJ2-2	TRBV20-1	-	CSVHGSRGADGELFF	TGCAGTGTCCACGGGTCGCGGGGGGCAGACGGGGAGCTGTTTTTT
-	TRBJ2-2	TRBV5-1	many	CASRILGTGELFF	TGCGCCAGCCGGATTCTGGGCACCGGGGAGCTGTTTTTT
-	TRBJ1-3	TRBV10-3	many	CAIRVPSGNTIYF	TGTGCCATCAGGGTCCCCTCTGGAAACACCATATATTTT
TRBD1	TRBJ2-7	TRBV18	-	CASSPRHGQGIHF	TGTGCCAGCTCACCTCGCCACGGACAGGGCATACACTTC
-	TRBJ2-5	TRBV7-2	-	CASSPRVFRRETQYF	TGTGCCAGCAGTCCCCGGGTCTTCAGGAGAGAGACCCAGTACTTC
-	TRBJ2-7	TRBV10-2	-	CASSDPSQLEQYF	TGCGCCAGCAGTGACCCCTCCCAGCTGGAGCAGTACTTC
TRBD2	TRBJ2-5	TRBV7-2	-	CASSVGTSGGQGETQYF	TGTGCCAGCAGCGTAGGGACTAGCGGGGGACAGGGGGAGACCCAGTACTTC
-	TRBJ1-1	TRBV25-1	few	CASSSQGVWGTEAFF	TGTGCCAGCAGTAGTCAAGGGGTGTGGGGCACTGAAGCTTTCTTT
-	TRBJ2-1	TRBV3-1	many	CASSQAFWDSSYNEQFF	TGTGCCAGCAGCCAAGCTTTCTGGGATAGTTCCTACAATGAGCAGTTCTTC
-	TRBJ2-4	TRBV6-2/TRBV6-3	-	CASSYVGGAGILRAKNIQYF	TGTGCCAGCAGTTACGTCGGGGGCGCGGGAATCTTGAGAGCCAAAAACATTCAGTACTTC
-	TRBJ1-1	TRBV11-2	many	CASSVRDRATEAFF	TGTGCCAGCAGCGTCAGGGATCGGGCGACTGAAGCTTTCTTT
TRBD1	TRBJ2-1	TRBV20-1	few	CSAPLRGPASYNEQFF	TGCAGTGCCCCCCTCAGGGGGCCAGCTTCCTACAATGAGCAGTTCTTC
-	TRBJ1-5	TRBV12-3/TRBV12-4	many	CASRPDRNPNQPQHF	TGTGCCAGCAGACCTGACCGGAACCCCAATCAGCCCCAGCATTTT
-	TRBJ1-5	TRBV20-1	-	CSATNRGNQPQHF	TGCAGTGCCACCAACAGGGGCAATCAGCCCCAGCATTTT
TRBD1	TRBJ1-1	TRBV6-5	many	CASSYRGRFGTEAFF	TGTGCCAGCAGTTACAGGGGGCGTTTTGGAACTGAAGCTTTCTTT
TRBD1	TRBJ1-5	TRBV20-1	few	CSAIRTGNQPQHF	TGCAGTGCTATCCGGACAGGGAATCAGCCCCAGCATTTT
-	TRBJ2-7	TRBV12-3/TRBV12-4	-	CASRGTGRRMGEQYF	TGTGCCAGCAGGGGTACAGGGAGAAGAATGGGCGAGCAGTACTTC
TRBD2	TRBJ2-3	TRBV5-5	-	CASSLAPRGLAGSDTQYF	TGTGCCAGCAGCTTGGCCCCAAGGGGACTAGCGGGGAGTGATACGCAGTATTTT
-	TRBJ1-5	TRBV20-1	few	CSARDSGGASNQPQHF	TGCAGTGCTAGAGACTCCGGGGGGGCTAGCAATCAGCCCCAGCATTTT
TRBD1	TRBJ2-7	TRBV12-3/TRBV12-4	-	CASSGTGAGGFYEQYF	TGTGCCAGCAGTGGAACCGGGGCAGGGGGCTTTTACGAGCAGTACTTC
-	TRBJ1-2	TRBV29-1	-	CSVEVQALRSYGYTF	TGCAGCGTTGAAGTTCAGGCTTTGAGGAGCTATGGCTACACCTTC
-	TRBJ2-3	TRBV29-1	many	CSTRQGTDTQYF	TGCAGCACTCGACAGGGCACAGATACGCAGTATTTT
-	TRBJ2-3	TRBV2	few	CASSIGLVGTDTQYF	TGTGCCAGCAGTATTGGCCTTGTGGGAACAGATACGCAGTATTTT
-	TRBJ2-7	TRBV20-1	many	CSARDPMKSSYEQYF	TGCAGTGCTAGAGATCCCATGAAGAGTTCCTACGAGCAGTACTTC
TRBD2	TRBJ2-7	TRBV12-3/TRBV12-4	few	CASRPNGGGGYEQYF	TGTGCCAGCAGGCCCAACGGGGGGGGTGGCTACGAGCAGTACTTC
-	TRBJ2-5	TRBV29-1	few	CSAVKETQYF	TGCAGCGCGGTAAAAGAGACCCAGTACTTC